The present T cell receptor beta chain was sequenced within a study of control samples from healthy donors and cancer patients. This CDR3 has 16 residues. Trimming took 0 bases from V and 2 from J, leaving 14 bases between them. The germline CDR1 and CDR2 sequences are SGDLS and YYNGEE. Here immunoSEQ multiplex PCR was the method, and the copy in TCRdb shows in-frame clones only, minus some. The sample lists 150,000 or so clones, about 91% occurring once. This chain connects TRBV9 to TRBJ2-5; the D gene is possibly TRBD2 (6 bases). Sequenced material: blood. This receptor was taken from a young man in good health. The CDR3 nucleotides are TGTGCCAGCAGCGTAGGGCCCGGACTAAATCAAGAGACCCAGTACTTC. Translation gives CASSVGPGLNQETQYF. Full variable domain (missing parts from reference TRBV9 and TRBJ2-5): DSGVTQTPKHLITATGQRVTLRCSPRSGDLSVYWYQQSLDQGLQFLIQYYNGEERAKGNILERFSAQQFPDLHSELNLSSLELGDSALYFCASSVGPGLNQETQYFGPGTRLLVL.